The clone carrying this T cell receptor (beta chain) showed up just a few times. Antigen: not known. It was with a sample-barcoded 5' primer and a J-beta primer mix that a second PCR of roughly 7 to 12 cycles was run. In TCRdb, the 5' RACE reads were re-called with MiXCR into one record per CDR3 protein. The table records roughly 1.7 million distinct CDR3 sequences, about 31% of them present only once. The trim removed 5 bases at V and 11 bases at J, leaving 12 bases unmatched. Germline lookup yields CDR1 SGHTA and CDR2 FQGTGA. The CDR3 runs to 15 residues. The data originate from a study of blood T cells in healthy people across ages. Study conclusions and caveats: Bulk PBMC profiling left naive and antigen-experienced comparisons inconclusive.

The sample providers were healthy Caucasian people from Russia, aged about 6 to 95. The sequence was obtained from a woman aged 25-40 years in good health. The V call is TRBV7-3, the J call TRBJ2-1, with 10 nucleotides matching TRBD2. The sample comprised blood. The CDR3, as DNA: TGTGCCAGCAGCAAAGATAGCGGGGGGCCTGGTAAGCAGTTCTTC. Protein: CASSKDSGGPGKQFF.